This T cell receptor (beta chain) was observed in a study of monozygotic twins with inflammatory bowel disease. Whole-study findings and limits: It was not supported that a single strong signal or clonotype was associated with IBD.

This CDR3 is 18 amino acids long. Germline loops: CDR1 SGDLS, CDR2 YYNGEE. Collection of a roughly 2.3 ml blood sample took place per donor. Eight reactions per sample, run separately, yielded cDNA. Template-switch reactions added UMIs with a 6-nucleotide sample barcode. From its re-call of the 5' RACE reads, TCRdb lists each CDR3 protein once, without DNA. Reported are over 90,000 distinct CDR3 sequences; the ten largest clones contain approximately 2%. Notes on this clonotype: No antigen is known for it.

This TCR came from a human donor with ulcerative colitis or Crohn's disease, or a healthy co-twin of an affected twin (not recorded which). The chain links TRBV9 to TRBJ2-1; the TRBD2 assignment by TCRdb is unverifiable without DNA. Specimen: blood. The CDR3 is CASSKTSGGTSSYNEQFF.